Listed here are 9 T cell receptor beta chains from one sample, sequenced in a study of cytomegalovirus exposure and HLA in healthy donors. 60 Vbeta and 13 Jbeta primers were used in PCR. Clones were sequenced by immunoSEQ multiplex PCR, and TCRdb holds only the in-frame ones, with some missing. The data contain 150,000 or so clones, 73% of them seen just once; the ten biggest clones take up 1.5% to 2%. Sequencing used PBMCs. These receptor sequences come from a woman younger than 35 in good health and CMV-seronegative.

V gene TRBV6-5 combines with J gene TRBJ2-1; 8 bases fit TRBD2. Trimming removed 2 bases from V and 8 bases from J; junction bases left unmatched: 8. This CDR3 has 15 amino acids. Germline CDR1 reads MNHEY; CDR2 reads SVGAGI. Written as DNA, the CDR3 is TGTGCCAGCAGTTACGGCGGGAGGAAATATGATGAGCAGTTCTTC. Protein sequence: CASSYGGRKYDEQFF.

The V call is TRBV27, the J call TRBJ2-2; TRBD2 is a possible D gene (6 bases). The V gene lost 6 bases and the J gene lost 13 bases, with 18 bases spanning the gap. The CDR3 loop spans 13 amino acids. Germline loops: CDR1 MNHEY, CDR2 SMNVEV (reference sequence). CDR3 residues: CASSPTGELGLFF. The CDR3 region has the DNA TGTGCCAGCAGCCCCACGGGGGAGTTGGGGCTGTTTTTT.

The V gene is TRBV20-1, the J gene TRBJ1-4; D unclear. CDR1 DFQATT and CDR2 SNEGSKA come from the germline V gene (reference sequence). The V gene lost 2 bases and the J gene lost 5 bases, with 3 bases spanning the gap. The CDR3 is made up of 11 amino acids. The CDR3 DNA sequence: TGCAGTGCTAGACTAAATGAAAAACTGTTTTTT. This sequence encodes CSARLNEKLFF.

The chain joins TRBV10-3 to TRBJ1-1, with D possibly matching TRBD1 (6 bases). Germline CDR1 ENHRY, CDR2 SYGVKD. V lost 4 bases and J 3 bases, leaving 9 bases between the germline ends. The CDR3 has 13 amino acids. This chain's CDR3 is CAISGQVHTEAFF. The CDR3 DNA is TGTGCCATCAGTGGACAGGTTCACACTGAAGCTTTCTTT.

The J gene is TRBJ1-1, the V gene TRBV5-1, with a possible D match to TRBD1 (5 bases). The CDR3 spans 14 residues. Trimming took 0 bases from V and 1 from J, leaving 7 bases between them. Germline CDR1 SGHRS, CDR2 YFSETQ. This chain's CDR3 is CASSLGQRNTEAFF. The CDR3 region has the DNA TGCGCCAGCAGCTTGGGACAGCGGAACACTGAAGCTTTCTTT. Using reference TRBV5-1 and TRBJ1-1 for the parts outside the CDR3, the full variable domain is KAGVTQTPRYLIKTRGQQVTLSCSPISGHRSVSWYQQTPGQGLQFLFEYFSETQRNKGNFPGRFSGRQFSNSRSEMNVSTLELGDSALYLCASSLGQRNTEAFFGQGTRLTVV.

This chain links TRBV19 with TRBJ1-1; D is perhaps TRBD1 (5 bases). V lost 5 bases and J lost 4, with 14 bases in between. The CDR3 is 14 residues long. Germline CDR1 and CDR2: LNHDA and SQIVND (reference sequence). The CDR3, as DNA: TGTGCCAGTAGTCTACGGGGGGGTGGCACTGAAGCTTTCTTT. The encoded protein is CASSLRGGGTEAFF.

This chain connects TRBV23-1 to TRBJ2-1; possible D gene TRBD1, 6 bases. TRBV23-1 falls under the ORF class, with uncertain function. The CDR3 is 15 amino acids. V was shortened by 0 bases and J by 0 bases, with 6 bases between the two germline ends. The CDR3 sequence: CASSQSDSSYNEQFF. The CDR3 coding sequence is TGCGCCAGCAGTCAATCGGACAGCTCCTACAATGAGCAGTTCTTC.

The rearrangement joins TRBV18 to TRBJ1-1, with 8 nucleotides matching TRBD1. The CDR3 totals 15 residues. Germline CDR1 is KGHSH and CDR2 is LQKENI. With V trimmed by 6 bases and J by 1 base, 7 bases remained unmatched. DNA of the CDR3: TGTGCCAGCTCTCGATGGACAGGGCCGAACACTGAAGCTTTCTTT. It codes for CASSRWTGPNTEAFF.

The V gene is TRBV7-2, the J gene TRBJ1-2, with D possibly being TRBD1 (6 bases). The V and J ends lost 4 bases and 4 bases respectively, with 13 bases between them. Per the germline V gene, CDR1 is SGHTA and CDR2 is FQGNSA. This CDR3 has 14 residues. The CDR3 bases are TGTGCCAGCAGCTCAGGGGTTGGTTTCTATGGCTACACCTTC. It is translated as CASSSGVGFYGYTF.